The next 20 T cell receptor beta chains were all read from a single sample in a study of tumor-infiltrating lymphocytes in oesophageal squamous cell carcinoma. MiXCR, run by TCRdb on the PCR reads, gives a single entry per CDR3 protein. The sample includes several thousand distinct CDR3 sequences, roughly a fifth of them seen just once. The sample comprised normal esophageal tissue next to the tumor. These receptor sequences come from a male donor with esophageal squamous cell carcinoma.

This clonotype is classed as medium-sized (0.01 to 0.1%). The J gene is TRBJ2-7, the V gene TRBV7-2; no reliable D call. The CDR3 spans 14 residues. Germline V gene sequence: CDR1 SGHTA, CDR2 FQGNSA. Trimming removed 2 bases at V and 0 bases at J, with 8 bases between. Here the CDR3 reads CASSLSTVSYEQYF. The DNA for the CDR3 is TGTGCCAGCAGCTTAAGTACAGTCTCCTACGAGCAGTACTTC.

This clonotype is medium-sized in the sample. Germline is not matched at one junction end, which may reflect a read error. As DNA, the CDR3 is TGTGCTAGCAGCTTAGAAGTGAACACTGAAGCTTTCTTT. Its protein is CASSLEVNTEAFF. The chain is built from TRBV7-7 and TRBJ1-1; no clear D. This CDR3 comprises 13 residues. Germline loops: CDR1 SSHAT, CDR2 FNYEAQ (reference sequence).

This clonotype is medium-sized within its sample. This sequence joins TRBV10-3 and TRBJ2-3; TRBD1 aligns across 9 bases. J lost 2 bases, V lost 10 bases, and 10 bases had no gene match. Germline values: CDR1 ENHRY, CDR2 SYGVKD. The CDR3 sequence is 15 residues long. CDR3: CATGQGRSHTDTQYF. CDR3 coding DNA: TGTGCCACGGGACAGGGAAGGAGTCACACAGATACGCAGTATTTT.

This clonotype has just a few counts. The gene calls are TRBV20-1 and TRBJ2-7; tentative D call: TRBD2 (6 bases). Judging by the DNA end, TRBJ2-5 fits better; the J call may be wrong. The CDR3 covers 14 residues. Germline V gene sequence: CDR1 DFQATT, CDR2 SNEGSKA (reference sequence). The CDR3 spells CSARGNGAEETQYF. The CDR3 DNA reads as TGCAGTGCGCGGGGTAACGGGGCAGAAGAGACCCAGTACTTC.

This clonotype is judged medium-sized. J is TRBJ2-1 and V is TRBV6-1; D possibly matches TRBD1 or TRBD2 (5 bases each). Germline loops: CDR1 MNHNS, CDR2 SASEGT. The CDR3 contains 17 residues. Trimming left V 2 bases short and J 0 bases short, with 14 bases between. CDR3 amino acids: CASSELSGPSSYNEQFF. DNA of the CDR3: TGTGCCAGCAGTGAACTTTCGGGACCGAGCTCCTACAATGAGCAGTTCTTC.

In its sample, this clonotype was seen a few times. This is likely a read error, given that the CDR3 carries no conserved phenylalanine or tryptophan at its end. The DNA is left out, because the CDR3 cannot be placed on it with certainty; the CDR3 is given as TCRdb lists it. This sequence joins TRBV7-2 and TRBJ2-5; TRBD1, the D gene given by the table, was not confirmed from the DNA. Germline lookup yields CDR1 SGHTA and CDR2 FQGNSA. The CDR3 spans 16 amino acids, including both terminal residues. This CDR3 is CASSLVQGVYGYTFGS.

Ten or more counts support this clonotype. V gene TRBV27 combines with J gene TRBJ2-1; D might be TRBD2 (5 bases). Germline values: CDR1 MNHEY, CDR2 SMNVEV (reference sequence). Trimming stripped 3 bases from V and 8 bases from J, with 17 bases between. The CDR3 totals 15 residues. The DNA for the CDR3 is TGTGCCAGCAGTTTTCCCAGCGGCGGAGTAGATGAGCAGTTCTTC. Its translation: CASSFPSGGVDEQFF.

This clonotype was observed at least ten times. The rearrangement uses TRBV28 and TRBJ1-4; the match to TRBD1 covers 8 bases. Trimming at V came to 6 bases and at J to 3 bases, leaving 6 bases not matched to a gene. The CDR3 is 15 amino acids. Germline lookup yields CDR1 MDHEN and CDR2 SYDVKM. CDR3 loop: CASSPGQASNEKLFF. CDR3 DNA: TGTGCCAGCAGCCCGGGACAGGCCTCTAATGAAAAACTGTTTTTT. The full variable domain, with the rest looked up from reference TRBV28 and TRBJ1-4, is DVKVTQSSRYLVKRTGEKVFLECVQDMDHENMFWYRQDPGLGLRLIYFSYDVKMKEKGDIPEGYSVSREKKERFSLILESASTNQTSMYLCASSPGQASNEKLFFGSGTQLSVL.

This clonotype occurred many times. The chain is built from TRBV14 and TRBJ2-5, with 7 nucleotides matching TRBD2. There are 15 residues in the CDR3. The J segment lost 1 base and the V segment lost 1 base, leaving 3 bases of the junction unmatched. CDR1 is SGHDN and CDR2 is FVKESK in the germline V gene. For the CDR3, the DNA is TGTGCCAGCAGCCAAGCTCGGGGGGTCCAAGAGACCCAGTACTTC. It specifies CASSQARGVQETQYF. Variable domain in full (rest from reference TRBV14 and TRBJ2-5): EAGVTQFPSHSVIEKGQTVTLRCDPISGHDNLYWYRRVMGKEIKFLLHFVKESKQDESGMPNNRFLAERTGGTYSTLKVQPAELEDSGVYFCASSQARGVQETQYFGPGTRLLVL.

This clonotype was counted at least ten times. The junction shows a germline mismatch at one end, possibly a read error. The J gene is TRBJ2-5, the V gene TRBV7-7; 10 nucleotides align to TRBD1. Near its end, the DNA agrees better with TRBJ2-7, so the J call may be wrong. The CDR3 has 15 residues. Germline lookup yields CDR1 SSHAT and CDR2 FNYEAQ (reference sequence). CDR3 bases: TGTGCTAGCAGCTTGAGGACAGGGGGGTGGGACGAGCAGTACTTC. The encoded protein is CASSLRTGGWDEQYF.

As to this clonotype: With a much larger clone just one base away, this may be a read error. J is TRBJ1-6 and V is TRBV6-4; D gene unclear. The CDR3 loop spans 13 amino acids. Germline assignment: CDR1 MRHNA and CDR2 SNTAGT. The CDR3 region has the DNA TGTGCCAGCTTCGGTGCCTATAATTCACCCCTCCAGTTT. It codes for CASFGAYNSPLQF.

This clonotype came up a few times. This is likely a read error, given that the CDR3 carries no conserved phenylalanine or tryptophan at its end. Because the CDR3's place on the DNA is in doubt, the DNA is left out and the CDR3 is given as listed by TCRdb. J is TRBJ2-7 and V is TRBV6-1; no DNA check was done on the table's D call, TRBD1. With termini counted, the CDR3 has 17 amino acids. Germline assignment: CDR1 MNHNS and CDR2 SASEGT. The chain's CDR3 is CASDQTGQGNYGYTFGS.

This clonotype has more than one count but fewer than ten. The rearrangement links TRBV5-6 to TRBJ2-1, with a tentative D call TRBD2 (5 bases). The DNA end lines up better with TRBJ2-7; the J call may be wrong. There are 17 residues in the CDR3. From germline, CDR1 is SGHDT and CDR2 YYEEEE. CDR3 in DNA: TGTGCCAGCAGCTTGGGGGAGCTACGAAGAGGAAACAATGAGCAGTACTTC. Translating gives CASSLGELRRGNNEQYF.

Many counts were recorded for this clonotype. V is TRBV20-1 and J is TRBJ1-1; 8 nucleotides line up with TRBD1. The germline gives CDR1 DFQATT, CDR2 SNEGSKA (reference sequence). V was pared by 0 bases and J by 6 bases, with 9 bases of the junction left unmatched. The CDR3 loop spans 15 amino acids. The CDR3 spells CSARDRQGRYPEAFF. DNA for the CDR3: TGCAGTGCTAGAGATAGACAGGGGAGGTATCCTGAAGCTTTCTTT.

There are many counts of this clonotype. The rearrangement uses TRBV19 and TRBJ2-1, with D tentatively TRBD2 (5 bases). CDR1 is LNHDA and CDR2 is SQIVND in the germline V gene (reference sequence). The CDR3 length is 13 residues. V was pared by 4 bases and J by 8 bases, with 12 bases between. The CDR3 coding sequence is TGTGCCAGTAGTACGTTAGCGTTCGATGAGCAGTTCTTC. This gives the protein CASSTLAFDEQFF.

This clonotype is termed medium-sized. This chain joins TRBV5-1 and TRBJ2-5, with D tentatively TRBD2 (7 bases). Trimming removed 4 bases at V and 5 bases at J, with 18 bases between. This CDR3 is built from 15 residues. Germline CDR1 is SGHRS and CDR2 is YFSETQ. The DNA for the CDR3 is TGCGCCAGCAGCCCCAGGCCGGGGGGCTGGGAGACCCAGTACTTC. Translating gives CASSPRPGGWETQYF.

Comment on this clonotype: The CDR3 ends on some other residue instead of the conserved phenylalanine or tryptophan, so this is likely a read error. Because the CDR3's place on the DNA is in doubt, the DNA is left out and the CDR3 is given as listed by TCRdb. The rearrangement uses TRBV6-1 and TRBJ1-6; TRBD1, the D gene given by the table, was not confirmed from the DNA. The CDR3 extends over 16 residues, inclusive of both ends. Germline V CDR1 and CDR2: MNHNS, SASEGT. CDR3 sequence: CASARDSFSYEQYFGS.

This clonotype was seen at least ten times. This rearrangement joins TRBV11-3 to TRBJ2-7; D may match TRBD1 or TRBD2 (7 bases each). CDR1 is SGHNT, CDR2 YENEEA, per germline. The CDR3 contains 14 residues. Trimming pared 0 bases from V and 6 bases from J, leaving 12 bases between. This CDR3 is CASSLEAGGGEQYF. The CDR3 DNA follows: TGTGCCAGCAGCTTAGAGGCAGGGGGGGGCGAGCAGTACTTC.

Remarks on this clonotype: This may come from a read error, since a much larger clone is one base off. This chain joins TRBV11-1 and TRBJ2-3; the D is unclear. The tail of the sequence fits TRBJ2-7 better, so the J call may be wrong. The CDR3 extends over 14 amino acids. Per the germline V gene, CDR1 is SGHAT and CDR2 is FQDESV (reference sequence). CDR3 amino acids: CASSPGRFRNEQYF. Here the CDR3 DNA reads TGTGCCAGCAGTCCAGGACGGTTCCGGAATGAGCAGTACTTC.

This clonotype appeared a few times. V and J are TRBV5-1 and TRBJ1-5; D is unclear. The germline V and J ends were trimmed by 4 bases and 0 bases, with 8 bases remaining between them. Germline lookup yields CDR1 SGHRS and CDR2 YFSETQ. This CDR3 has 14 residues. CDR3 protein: CASSEDGSNQPQHF. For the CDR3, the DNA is TGCGCCAGCAGCGAGGACGGTAGCAATCAGCCCCAGCATTTT.